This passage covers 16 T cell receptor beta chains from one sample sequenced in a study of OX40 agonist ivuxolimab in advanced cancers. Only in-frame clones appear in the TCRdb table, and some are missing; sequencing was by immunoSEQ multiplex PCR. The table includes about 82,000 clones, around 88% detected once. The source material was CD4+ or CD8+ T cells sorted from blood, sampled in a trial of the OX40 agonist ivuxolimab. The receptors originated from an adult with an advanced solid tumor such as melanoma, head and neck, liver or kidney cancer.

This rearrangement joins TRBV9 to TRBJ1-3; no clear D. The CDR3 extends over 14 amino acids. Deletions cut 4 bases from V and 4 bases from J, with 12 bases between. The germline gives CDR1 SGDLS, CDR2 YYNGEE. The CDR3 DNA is TGTGCCAGCAGCCCAGTTAGGGAGGGAAACACCATATATTTT. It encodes CASSPVREGNTIYF.

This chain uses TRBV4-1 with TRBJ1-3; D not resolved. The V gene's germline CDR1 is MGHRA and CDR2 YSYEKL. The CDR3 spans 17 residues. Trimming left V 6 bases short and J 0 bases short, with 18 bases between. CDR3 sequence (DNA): TGCGCCAGCAGACCCACAGTACTCAAGACCTCTGGAAACACCATATATTTT. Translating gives CASRPTVLKTSGNTIYF.

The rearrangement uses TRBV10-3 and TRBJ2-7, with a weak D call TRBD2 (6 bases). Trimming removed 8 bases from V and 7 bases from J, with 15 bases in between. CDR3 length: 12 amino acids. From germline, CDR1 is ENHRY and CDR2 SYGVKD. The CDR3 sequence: CAIGGASGEQYF. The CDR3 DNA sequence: TGTGCCATCGGCGGGGCAAGTGGGGAGCAGTACTTC.

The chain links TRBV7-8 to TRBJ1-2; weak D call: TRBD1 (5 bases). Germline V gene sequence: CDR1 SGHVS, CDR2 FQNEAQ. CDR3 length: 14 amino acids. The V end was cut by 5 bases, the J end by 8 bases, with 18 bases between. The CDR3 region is CASSPRGQGTGYTF. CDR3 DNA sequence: TGTGCCAGCAGCCCCCGGGGTCAGGGAACCGGCTACACCTTC.

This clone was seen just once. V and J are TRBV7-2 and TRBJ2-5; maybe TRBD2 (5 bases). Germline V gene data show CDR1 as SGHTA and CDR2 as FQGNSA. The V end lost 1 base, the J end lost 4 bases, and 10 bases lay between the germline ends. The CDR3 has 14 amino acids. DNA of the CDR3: TGTGCCAGCAGCTTAGAGCTAGCCCCAGAGACCCAGTACTTC. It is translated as CASSLELAPETQYF.

In DNA, the CDR3 is TGTGCCAGCAGTTATTCAGGGGATAACTATGGCTACACCTTC. Its protein is CASSYSGDNYGYTF. The chain links TRBV6-5 to TRBJ1-2; D might be TRBD1 (6 bases). The CDR3 runs to 14 residues. V was cut by 3 bases and J by 1 base, with 9 bases left in between. CDR1 and CDR2 from the germline V gene are MNHEY and SVGAGI.

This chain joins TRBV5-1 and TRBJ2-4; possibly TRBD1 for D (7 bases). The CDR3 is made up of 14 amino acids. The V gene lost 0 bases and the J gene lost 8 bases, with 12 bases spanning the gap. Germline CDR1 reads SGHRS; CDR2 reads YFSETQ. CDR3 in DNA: TGCGCCAGCAGCTTGGACGACAGGGAGGACATTCAGTACTTC. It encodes CASSLDDREDIQYF.

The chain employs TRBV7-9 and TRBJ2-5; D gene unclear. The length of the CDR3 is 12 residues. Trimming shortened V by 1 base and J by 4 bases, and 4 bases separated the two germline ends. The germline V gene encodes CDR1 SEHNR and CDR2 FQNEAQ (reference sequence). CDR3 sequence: CASSLEVETQYF. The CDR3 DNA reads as TGTGCCAGCAGCTTAGAAGTAGAGACCCAGTACTTC.

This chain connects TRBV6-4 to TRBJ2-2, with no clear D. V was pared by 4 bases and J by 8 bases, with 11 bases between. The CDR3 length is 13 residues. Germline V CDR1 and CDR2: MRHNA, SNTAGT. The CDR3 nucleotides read TGTGCCAGCAGTGCGTCCGGAGTGGGGGAGCTGTTTTTT. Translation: CASSASGVGELFF.

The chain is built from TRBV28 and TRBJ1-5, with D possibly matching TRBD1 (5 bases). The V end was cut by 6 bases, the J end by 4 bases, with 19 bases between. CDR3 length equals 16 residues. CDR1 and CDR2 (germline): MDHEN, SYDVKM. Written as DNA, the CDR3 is TGTGCCAGCAGCCCGGTGGGGGATTTAGGGAATCAGCCCCAGCATTTT. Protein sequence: CASSPVGDLGNQPQHF.

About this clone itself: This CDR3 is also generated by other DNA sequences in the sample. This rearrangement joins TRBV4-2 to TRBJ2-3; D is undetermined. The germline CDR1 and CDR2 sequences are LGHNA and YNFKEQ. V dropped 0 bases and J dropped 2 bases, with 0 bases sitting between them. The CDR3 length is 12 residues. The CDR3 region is CASSQDTDTQYF. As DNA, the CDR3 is TGTGCCAGCAGCCAAGACACAGATACGCAGTATTTT.

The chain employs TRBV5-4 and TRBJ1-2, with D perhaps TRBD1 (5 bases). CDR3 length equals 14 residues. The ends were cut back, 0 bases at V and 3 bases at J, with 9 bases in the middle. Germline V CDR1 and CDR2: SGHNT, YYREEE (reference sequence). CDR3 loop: CASSLAGEYYGYTF. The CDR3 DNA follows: TGTGCCAGCAGCTTGGCGGGGGAGTACTATGGCTACACCTTC.

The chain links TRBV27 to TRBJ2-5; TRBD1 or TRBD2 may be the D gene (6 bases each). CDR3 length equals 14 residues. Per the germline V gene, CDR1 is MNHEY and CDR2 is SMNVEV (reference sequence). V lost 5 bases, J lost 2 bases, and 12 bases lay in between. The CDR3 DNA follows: TGTGCCAGCAGTCACCGGGGGCCACAAGAGACCCAGTACTTC. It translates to CASSHRGPQETQYF.

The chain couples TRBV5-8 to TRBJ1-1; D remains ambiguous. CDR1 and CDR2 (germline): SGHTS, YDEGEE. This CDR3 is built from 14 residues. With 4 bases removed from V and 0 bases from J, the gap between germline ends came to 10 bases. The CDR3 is CASSRRNMNTEAFF. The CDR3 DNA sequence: TGTGCCAGCAGCCGCCGGAACATGAACACTGAAGCTTTCTTT.

The CDR3 DNA sequence: TGTGCCAGCAGCCCCCAGGGAAACAGGGTACAAGATACGCAGTATTTT. It encodes CASSPQGNRVQDTQYF. The V call is TRBV27, the J call TRBJ2-3; a possible D gene is TRBD1 (6 bases). The germline V gene encodes CDR1 MNHEY and CDR2 SMNVEV (reference sequence). With 6 bases removed from V and 5 bases from J, the gap between germline ends came to 21 bases. The CDR3 is 16 amino acids.

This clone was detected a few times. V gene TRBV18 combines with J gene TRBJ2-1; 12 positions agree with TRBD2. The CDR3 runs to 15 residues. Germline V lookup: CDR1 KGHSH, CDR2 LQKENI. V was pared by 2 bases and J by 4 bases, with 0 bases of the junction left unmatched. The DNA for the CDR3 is TGTGCCAGCTCACCAGGACTAGCGGGGTACAATGAGCAGTTCTTC. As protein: CASSPGLAGYNEQFF.